The entry below describes one TCR beta chain. Its cognate antigen is unknown. J lost 8 bases, V lost 4 bases, and 4 bases had no gene match. This CDR3 has 12 amino acids. From germline, CDR1 is MDHEN and CDR2 SYDVKM. TCR alpha and beta CDR3 regions were amplified from RNA using iRepertoire nested multiplex PCR. Input was about 100-450 ng of tissue mRNA or PBMC total RNA. MiXCR, run by TCRdb on the multiplex PCR reads, gives a single entry per CDR3 protein. The sample carries more than 90,000 distinct CDR3 sequences, about 37% recorded once. This sample stems from a study of glioma-infiltrating T cells. General study points: Tissue-blood divergence was below expectation in non-neoplastic patients, above in gliomas. Only very few CDR3 sequences appeared in both tissue and blood.

The receptor comes from a human donor with low-grade glioma or glioblastoma, undergoing nonglioma brain surgery, or in good health (not recorded which). J is TRBJ1-2 and V is TRBV28, with 7 bases fitting TRBD1. The material sequenced was glioma tissue, nonneoplastic brain tissue, or PBMCs (not recorded which). In DNA form, the CDR3 reads TGTGCCAGCAGTTATGACAGGGTCGGCTACACCTTC. This translates into CASSYDRVGYTF.